Below, 7 T cell receptor beta chains from the same sample are listed, as sequenced in a study of blood T cell repertoires in COVID-19. The repertoire was sequenced with immunoSEQ multiplex PCR; TCRdb's copy has only in-frame clones and lacks some. The sample yields roughly 150,000 clones, about four fifths seen once. Sample: peripheral blood. The receptors shown here come from a man between 70 and 80 years old with active or convalescent COVID-19.

The chain combines TRBV6-6 with TRBJ2-5; TRBD1 might be the D (7 bases). The V and J ends lost 10 bases and 2 bases respectively, with 17 bases between them. The CDR3 totals 14 residues. CDR1 is MNHNY and CDR2 is SVGAGI in the germline V gene (reference sequence). DNA of the CDR3: TGTGCCACCTCCAGCAGGGGGAGGCAAGAGACCCAGTACTTC. Its translation is CATSSRGRQETQYF.

The gene calls are TRBV11-1 and TRBJ1-1; D not certain. CDR3 length: 15 amino acids. Germline CDR1 and CDR2: SGHAT and FQDESV (reference sequence). Trimming cost V 1 base and J 0 bases, with 9 bases left between them. CDR3 amino acids: CASSLGSRLNTEAFF. The CDR3 region has the DNA TGTGCCAGCAGCTTAGGGAGCCGGTTGAACACTGAAGCTTTCTTT.

The chain combines TRBV29-1 with TRBJ1-2; 7 nucleotides match TRBD1. The trim removed 2 bases at V and 4 bases at J, leaving 10 bases unmatched. The CDR3 is 15 amino acids. Germline V lookup: CDR1 SQVTM, CDR2 ANQGSEA. CDR3 in amino acids: CSVEMGTASFYGYTF. The CDR3 DNA follows: TGCAGCGTTGAAATGGGGACAGCCTCTTTCTATGGCTACACCTTC.

This clone was recorded once. V gene TRBV6-6 combines with J gene TRBJ1-4; 10 bases match TRBD1. Germline V gives CDR1 MNHNY, CDR2 SVGAGI (reference sequence). There are 15 residues in the CDR3. J was trimmed by 7 bases and V by 2 bases; bases with no gene match: 4. In DNA form, the CDR3 reads TGTGCCAGCAGTTACCCCGACAGGGGGCCTGAAAAACTGTTTTTT. Encoded protein: CASSYPDRGPEKLFF.

This chain connects TRBV5-8 to TRBJ1-5; D is uncertain. Trimming pared 2 bases from V and 3 bases from J, leaving 15 bases between. CDR3 size: 16 residues. Germline V gene sequence: CDR1 SGHTS, CDR2 YDEGEE. The CDR3 DNA sequence: TGTGCCAGCAGCTTCTCGCTGTGGTCAGTCAATCAGCCCCAGCATTTT. This codes for CASSFSLWSVNQPQHF.

The V call is TRBV27, the J call TRBJ2-3; TRBD1 matches at 8 bases. The CDR3 extends over 17 amino acids. Germline loops: CDR1 MNHEY, CDR2 SMNVEV (reference sequence). Losses at the gene ends were 0 bases for V and 2 bases for J; bases not matched to a gene: 7. CDR3 amino acids: CASSLSRQGPHTDTQYF. The CDR3 DNA is TGTGCCAGCAGTTTATCCCGACAGGGGCCCCACACAGATACGCAGTATTTT.

The chain joins TRBV24-1 to TRBJ1-1; 8 positions agree with TRBD1. The V gene's germline CDR1 is KGHDR and CDR2 SFDVKD. The CDR3 is made up of 15 amino acids. V dropped 3 bases and J dropped 4; count of bases not matched to a gene: 6. CDR3 in amino acids: CATSDRTGSTTEAFF. CDR3 nucleotide sequence: TGTGCCACCAGTGATCGGACAGGGAGTACCACTGAAGCTTTCTTT.